The 11 T cell receptor beta chains listed next were all sequenced from one sample in a study of post-analysis software for immune sequencing data. Regarding the study as a whole: Among roughly 5 TRBV segments more frequent in patients than controls were TRBV5-6, TRBV5-1 and TRBV20-1.

Unique molecular identifiers had been added to the TCR beta cDNA libraries. TCRdb independently ran MiXCR on the PCR reads; one entry per CDR3 protein. The data show some 690,000 distinct CDR3 sequences, about 27% seen once. These receptors lack a known antigen. Sample: blood. These receptors all come from a girl aged 10-17 years with multiple sclerosis.

This chain uses TRBV2 with TRBJ2-5; 8 bases align to TRBD1. The CDR3 runs to 14 residues. The J segment lost 4 bases and the V segment lost 8 bases, leaving 9 bases of the junction unmatched. Germline V gene data show CDR1 as SNHLY and CDR2 as FYNNEI. The CDR3 loop reads CASVVQGVIETQYF. DNA for the CDR3: TGTGCCAGCGTCGTACAGGGGGTAATAGAGACCCAGTACTTC.

This clonotype was detected a few times. The chain carries TRBV20-1 and TRBJ1-2, with D possibly TRBD1 on 5 matching bases. The CDR3 is 16 residues long. Trimming took 0 bases from V and 3 from J, leaving 17 bases between them. Germline CDR1 and CDR2: DFQATT and SNEGSKA (reference sequence). The CDR3 reads CSARDQGVGLHYGYTF. CDR3 bases: TGCAGTGCTAGAGATCAGGGCGTAGGGCTGCACTATGGCTACACCTTC.

This sequence joins TRBV24-1 and TRBJ2-7, with D tentatively TRBD1 or TRBD2 (5 bases each). The V end lost 3 bases, the J end lost 5 bases, and 16 bases lay between the germline ends. This CDR3 is built from 15 residues. The germline CDR1 and CDR2 sequences are KGHDR and SFDVKD. The CDR3 region is CATSDPGTADNEQYF. CDR3 nucleotide sequence: TGTGCCACCAGTGATCCCGGGACCGCCGACAACGAGCAGTACTTC.

This clonotype has more than one count but fewer than ten. The rearrangement links TRBV5-1 to TRBJ2-3; 11 bases agree with TRBD2. Trimming at V came to 4 bases and at J to 5 bases, leaving 12 bases not matched to a gene. The CDR3 extends over 17 amino acids. Germline V gene sequence: CDR1 SGHRS, CDR2 YFSETQ. CDR3 nucleotides: TGCGCCAGCAGCCTAACTAGCGGGGGAAGGTTCGTAGATACGCAGTATTTT. It translates to CASSLTSGGRFVDTQYF.

This clonotype was seen a few times. The chain carries TRBV6-2 or TRBV6-3 and TRBJ2-3; 9 positions agree with TRBD1. The CDR3 totals 14 residues. The V and J ends lost 5 bases and 3 bases, in that order; junction bases with no gene match: 3. The germline gives CDR1 MNHEY, CDR2 SVGEGT. The CDR3 loop is CASSEQGATDTQYF. The DNA of the CDR3 is TGTGCCAGCAGTGAACAGGGGGCAACAGATACGCAGTATTTT.

J is TRBJ2-5 and V is TRBV20-1, with 8 bases aligning to TRBD2. From germline, CDR1 is DFQATT and CDR2 SNEGSKA (reference sequence). With V trimmed by 3 bases and J by 4 bases, 13 bases remained unmatched. CDR3 length: 16 amino acids. CDR3 loop: CSARGASGLTLETQYF. The CDR3, as DNA: TGCAGTGCTAGGGGGGCTAGCGGGTTGACCTTAGAGACCCAGTACTTC.

The chain recombines TRBV9 with TRBJ2-7; tentatively, D is TRBD2 (7 bases). Looked up from germline, CDR1 is SGDLS and CDR2 is YYNGEE. With 0 bases removed from V and 10 bases from J, the gap between germline ends came to 20 bases. The length of the CDR3 is 15 residues. The CDR3 DNA sequence: TGTGCCAGCAGCGTAGGAGGGGGGGATCCTGGGCCTCAGTACTTC. It specifies CASSVGGGDPGPQYF.

The sample holds a few counts of this clonotype. The genes are TRBV20-1 and TRBJ2-1, with unresolved D. This CDR3 is 10 amino acids long. With 3 bases removed from V and 10 bases from J, the gap between germline ends came to 7 bases. Germline CDR1 reads DFQATT; CDR2 reads SNEGSKA (reference sequence). The DNA of the CDR3 is TGCAGTGCTAGGGATTACGAGCAGTTCTTC. It is translated as CSARDYEQFF.

On this clonotype itself: A much larger clone sits a single nucleotide away, making a read error possible. Because it lacks the conserved phenylalanine or tryptophan at the end, this CDR3 is likely a read error. The rearrangement uses TRBV4-2 and TRBJ1-5, with D hard to call. V dropped 0 bases and J dropped 4 bases, with 13 bases sitting between them. CDR3 length: 16 amino acids. The germline CDR1 and CDR2 sequences are LGHNA and YNFKEQ. CDR3 sequence reads: CASSQDVAGLNQPQHL. CDR3 sequence (DNA): TGTGCCAGCAGCCAAGATGTGGCAGGACTGAATCAGCCCCAGCATTTG.

The chain links TRBV28 to TRBJ1-4; 7 nucleotides align to TRBD1. The CDR3 is 16 residues long. Germline CDR1 and CDR2: MDHEN and SYDVKM. The junction had 6 bases not matched to a gene; V was cut back by 3 bases and J by 2 bases. This chain's CDR3 is CASSFGTEDTNEKLFF. CDR3 nucleotides: TGTGCCAGCAGTTTTGGGACAGAAGATACTAATGAAAAACTGTTTTTT.

The chain has TRBV7-2 and TRBJ2-7; D gene unclear. Germline V CDR1 and CDR2: SGHTA, FQGNSA. The V end lost 1 base, the J end lost 5 bases, and 12 bases lay between the germline ends. The CDR3 extends over 14 amino acids. The CDR3 DNA reads TGTACCAGCAGCTTAGTCCGGCTTAGGAACGAGCAGTACTTC. Translated: CTSSLVRLRNEQYF.